This T cell receptor (beta chain) is from a study of T cell changes during pregnancy in multiple sclerosis. Libraries were prepared by immunoSEQ multiplex PCR; TCRdb keeps only in-frame clonotypes and omits some of them. The repertoire includes some 95,000 clones, 85% to 95% of them detected once, and about 3% sits in the top ten. The germline CDR1 and CDR2 sequences are MRHNA and SNTAGT. After removal of 3 bases from V and 4 bases from J, the junction contained 5 bases not matched to a gene. There are 15 residues in the CDR3. The receptor's source is a female donor with multiple sclerosis, enrolled in a pregnancy study. The starting material was peripheral blood, obtained in the first trimester of pregnancy. The chain recombines TRBV6-4 with TRBJ2-3; 9 nucleotides match TRBD2. CDR3 sequence: CASSDVAGVADTQYF. The CDR3 coding sequence is TGTGCCAGCAGTGATGTAGCGGGAGTAGCAGATACGCAGTATTTT.